These T cell receptor beta chains were read from a single sample in a study of T cell repertoires in cytomegalovirus infection. TCRdb passed the reads through MiXCR, listing each CDR3 protein once. The data contain under 250,000 distinct CDR3 sequences, approximately 13% of them singletons. Material: PBMCs. Receptors originate from a human donor in good health (CMV status not recorded). Some clones in this sample may be carry-over from other donors' samples. CDR3s include the opening cysteine and the closing phenylalanine or tryptophan. D genes are given only for firm matches. Clone size, where shown, is once, few, many, or a class for clones that have expanded.

j_gene: TRBJ1-3; abundance: many; d_gene: .; v_gene: TRBV12-3/TRBV12-4; CDR3nt: TGTGCCAGCACCACCGGGGGGCCTGGAAACACCATATATTTT; CDR3aa: CASTTGGPGNTIYF
j_gene: TRBJ2-5; abundance: .; d_gene: .; v_gene: TRBV5-6; CDR3nt: TGTGCCAGCAGCCTTAGCGTCCAAGAGACCCAGTACTTC; CDR3aa: CASSLSVQETQYF
j_gene: TRBJ1-1; abundance: .; d_gene: .; v_gene: TRBV19; CDR3nt: TGTGCCAGTAGTACTTACAGGGTTATGAACACTGAAGCTTTCTTT; CDR3aa: CASSTYRVMNTEAFF
j_gene: TRBJ2-1; abundance: many; d_gene: .; v_gene: TRBV7-2; CDR3nt: TGTGCCAGCAGCTTAGGCGGGGATGAGCAGTTCTTC; CDR3aa: CASSLGGDEQFF
j_gene: TRBJ2-7; abundance: .; d_gene: TRBD2; v_gene: TRBV2; CDR3nt: TGTGCCAGCAGTGAGCTAGCGGGAGTGGGGGAGCAGTACTTC; CDR3aa: CASSELAGVGEQYF
j_gene: TRBJ1-1; abundance: few; d_gene: TRBD1; v_gene: TRBV19; CDR3nt: TGTGCCAGTATTCCACAGGGGGCTACTGAAGCTTTCTTT; CDR3aa: CASIPQGATEAFF
j_gene: TRBJ1-5; abundance: .; d_gene: .; v_gene: TRBV19; CDR3nt: TGTGCCAGTAGTATTCGGCAGACCCTAGCAGGACAGCCCCAGCATTTT; CDR3aa: CASSIRQTLAGQPQHF
j_gene: TRBJ2-7; abundance: .; d_gene: TRBD1; v_gene: TRBV5-1; CDR3nt: TGCGCCAGCAGCTGGACAGGGGCCTCCTACGAGCAGTACTTC; CDR3aa: CASSWTGASYEQYF
j_gene: TRBJ1-2; abundance: many; d_gene: .; v_gene: TRBV7-3; CDR3nt: TGTGCCAGCAGCTTAAGTGGCAGAGATGGCTACACCTTC; CDR3aa: CASSLSGRDGYTF
j_gene: TRBJ2-2; abundance: many; d_gene: TRBD1; v_gene: TRBV12-5; CDR3nt: TGTGCTAGTGCCCTGGGGCAGGGGGATAACACCGGGGAGCTGTTTTTT; CDR3aa: CASALGQGDNTGELFF
j_gene: TRBJ1-4; abundance: many; d_gene: .; v_gene: TRBV27; CDR3nt: TGTGCCAGCAGTTTGTCTTCGAGGACCGCAACTAATGAAAAACTGTTTTTT; CDR3aa: CASSLSSRTATNEKLFF
j_gene: TRBJ2-7; abundance: many; d_gene: .; v_gene: TRBV4-3; CDR3nt: TGCGCCAGCAGCCAAGAAAATGGGATGACCTACGAGCAGTACTTC; CDR3aa: CASSQENGMTYEQYF
j_gene: TRBJ2-3; abundance: .; d_gene: .; v_gene: TRBV4-3; CDR3nt: TGCGCCAGCAGCCAAGATAGACAACCCCGCGCGCAGTATTTT; CDR3aa: CASSQDRQPRAQYF
j_gene: TRBJ2-7; abundance: many; d_gene: TRBD2; v_gene: TRBV7-6; CDR3nt: TGTGCCAGCAGCGGCACTAGCGGGAACTACGAGCAGTACTTC; CDR3aa: CASSGTSGNYEQYF
j_gene: TRBJ2-7; abundance: few; d_gene: TRBD1; v_gene: TRBV29-1; CDR3nt: TGCAGCGTTCTGAGACAGGGGGCCAACGAGCAGTACTTC; CDR3aa: CSVLRQGANEQYF
j_gene: TRBJ2-7; abundance: many; d_gene: TRBD1; v_gene: TRBV28; CDR3nt: TGTGCCAGCAGCATAACAGGGACAGGGGCCACCTACGAGCAGTACTTC; CDR3aa: CASSITGTGATYEQYF
j_gene: TRBJ2-3; abundance: few; d_gene: TRBD2; v_gene: TRBV5-1; CDR3nt: TGCGCCAGCAGCTTCGGGGGGGCTCCCACAGATACGCAGTATTTT; CDR3aa: CASSFGGAPTDTQYF
j_gene: TRBJ2-7; abundance: many; d_gene: TRBD2; v_gene: TRBV7-2; CDR3nt: TGTGCCAGCAGCTCCGGGACTAGCATCAACGAGCAGTACTTC; CDR3aa: CASSSGTSINEQYF
j_gene: TRBJ2-7; abundance: many; d_gene: .; v_gene: TRBV6-2/TRBV6-3; CDR3nt: TGTGCCAGCAGTTACTCTAGCGGGACAGGGAGCTCCTACGAGCAGTACTTC; CDR3aa: CASSYSSGTGSSYEQYF
j_gene: TRBJ1-4; abundance: many; d_gene: TRBD1; v_gene: TRBV29-1; CDR3nt: TGCAGCGTTGCCGGGACAGGAGCAACTAATGAAAAACTGTTTTTT; CDR3aa: CSVAGTGATNEKLFF
j_gene: TRBJ1-1; abundance: .; d_gene: .; v_gene: TRBV6-2/TRBV6-3; CDR3nt: TGTGCCAGCAGGGAGACAGGTATTGCCACCGGAACTGAAGCTTTCTTT; CDR3aa: CASRETGIATGTEAFF
j_gene: TRBJ2-3; abundance: .; d_gene: .; v_gene: TRBV2; CDR3nt: TGTGCCAGCATGAGGGGAAGAACAGATACGCAGTATTTT; CDR3aa: CASMRGRTDTQYF
j_gene: TRBJ1-4; abundance: many; d_gene: TRBD1; v_gene: TRBV11-2; CDR3nt: TGTGCCAGCAGCCCGAGGACAGGGAATAATGAAAAACTGTTTTTT; CDR3aa: CASSPRTGNNEKLFF